One sample yielded the 32 T cell receptor beta chains listed below, sequenced in a study of identical twins. TCRdb re-called the 5' RACE reads with MiXCR, one entry per CDR3 protein. The table has 650,000 to 800,000 distinct CDR3 sequences, more than 6.5% seen once. These sequences were also reported in another study, on yellow fever vaccine responses in identical twins.

The sequenced sample was PBMCs. Receptor source: a woman between 18 and 29 years old in good health.

This clonotype has a count of ten or more. CDR3 sequence reads: CASSKASADTQYF. The DNA of the CDR3 is TGTGCCAGCAGTAAGGCTAGCGCAGATACGCAGTATTTT. The rearrangement uses TRBV12-3 or TRBV12-4 and TRBJ2-3; a possible D gene is TRBD2 (6 bases). CDR3 length: 13 amino acids. Trimming took 5 bases from V and 4 from J, leaving 10 bases between them.

This clonotype was seen a few times. The chain's CDR3 is CASSLEQAQPQHF. CDR3 nucleotides: TGTGCCAGCAGCTTGGAACAGGCTCAGCCCCAGCATTTT. The J gene is TRBJ1-5, the V gene TRBV5-6; D is possibly TRBD1 (5 bases). The CDR3 sequence is 13 residues long. Per the germline V gene, CDR1 is SGHDT and CDR2 is YYEEEE. Trimming cost V 0 bases and J 6 bases, with 7 bases left between them.

This clonotype was observed a few times. V gene TRBV5-1 combines with J gene TRBJ2-7; 7 nucleotides line up with TRBD1. V was clipped by 5 bases and J by 0 bases; unmatched bases: 8. Germline loops: CDR1 SGHRS, CDR2 YFSETQ. This CDR3 region has 15 residues. The CDR3 DNA reads TGCGCCAGCAGTCAACAGGGGACAAACTCCTACGAGCAGTACTTC. This encodes CASSQQGTNSYEQYF. The variable domain in full, with the rest retrieved from reference TRBV5-1 and TRBJ2-7, is KAGVTQTPRYLIKTRGQQVTLSCSPISGHRSVSWYQQTPGQGLQFLFEYFSETQRNKGNFPGRFSGRQFSNSRSEMNVSTLELGDSALYLCASSQQGTNSYEQYFGPGTRLTVT.

The chain links TRBV2 to TRBJ2-2; TRBD1 matches 10 bases. Germline V gives CDR1 SNHLY, CDR2 FYNNEI. Losses at the gene ends were 8 bases for V and 2 bases for J; bases not matched to a gene: 5. The CDR3 is 15 residues long. Here the CDR3 reads CASAWTGGNTGELFF. CDR3 DNA sequence: TGTGCCAGCGCGTGGACAGGGGGAAACACCGGGGAGCTGTTTTTT.

This sequence joins TRBV6-2 or TRBV6-3 and TRBJ2-4, with D tentatively TRBD2 (5 bases). The CDR3 runs 15 residues. V shed 6 bases and J shed 0 bases, with 12 bases lying between them. Germline CDR1 and CDR2: MNHEY and SVGEGT. The CDR3 spells CASSNAGLAKNIQYF. Written as DNA, the CDR3 is TGTGCCAGCAGCAACGCAGGACTAGCCAAAAACATTCAGTACTTC.

CDR3 in amino acids: CASSKEGFEAFF. The CDR3 coding sequence is TGCGCCAGCAGTAAGGAGGGGTTTGAAGCTTTCTTT. The chain is built from TRBV5-1 and TRBJ1-1; D may be TRBD1 (5 bases). CDR3 length: 12 amino acids. Germline lookup yields CDR1 SGHRS and CDR2 YFSETQ. The germline V and J ends were trimmed by 5 bases and 7 bases, with 12 bases remaining between them.

This clonotype was detected many times. V is TRBV6-1 and J is TRBJ2-3; D is unresolved. Trimming stripped 5 bases from V and 1 base from J, with 10 bases between. Germline V gives CDR1 MNHNS, CDR2 SASEGT. The CDR3 runs to 14 residues. The CDR3: CASSITTGTDTQYF. For the CDR3, the DNA is TGTGCCAGCAGTATAACAACTGGCACAGATACGCAGTATTTT.

This chain links TRBV27 with TRBJ2-1; D is undetermined. Between the trimmed V and J ends, which lost 7 bases and 8 bases, there was a span of 21 bases. Germline V gene data show CDR1 as MNHEY and CDR2 as SMNVEV (reference sequence). CDR3 length: 15 amino acids. CDR3 residues: CASILTGRPRDEQFF. In DNA, the CDR3 is TGTGCCAGCATATTGACCGGCCGGCCTCGGGATGAGCAGTTCTTC.

In this sample, this clonotype turned up a few times. The rearrangement links TRBV6-1 to TRBJ2-7; D remains ambiguous. V gave up 0 bases and J gave up 4 bases, with 4 bases separating them. CDR1 and CDR2 from the germline V gene are MNHNS and SASEGT. CDR3 length equals 12 residues. The CDR3 bases are TGTGCCAGCAGTGAAGCGGGGTACGAGCAGTACTTC. Its translation is CASSEAGYEQYF.

This clonotype was seen a few times. The J gene is TRBJ1-3, the V gene TRBV6-4; no reliable D call. Trimming stripped 1 base from V and 7 bases from J, with 5 bases between. The length of the CDR3 is 12 residues. Looked up from germline, CDR1 is MRHNA and CDR2 is SNTAGT. CDR3 sequence reads: CASSDFGNTIYF. CDR3 nucleotide sequence: TGTGCCAGCAGTGACTTTGGGAACACCATATATTTT.

This clonotype showed up many times. This rearrangement joins TRBV7-2 to TRBJ2-5; possibly TRBD2 for D (5 bases). Germline assignment: CDR1 SGHTA and CDR2 FQGNSA. This CDR3 is 14 amino acids long. Trimming removed 1 base at V and 4 bases at J, with 10 bases between. CDR3 protein: CASSLDPGSETQYF. The CDR3 nucleotides read TGTGCCAGCAGCTTAGATCCGGGGTCAGAGACCCAGTACTTC.

The sample holds a few counts of this clonotype. The chain links TRBV4-3 to TRBJ2-3; no clear D. Germline V gene data show CDR1 as LGHNA and CDR2 as YSLEER. The CDR3 is 13 residues long. The germline V and J ends were trimmed by 0 bases and 2 bases, with 3 bases remaining between them. The CDR3 sequence: CASSQETTDTQYF. As DNA, the CDR3 is TGCGCCAGCAGCCAAGAGACCACAGATACGCAGTATTTT.

The table lists this clonotype with a few counts. This chain connects TRBV12-3 or TRBV12-4 to TRBJ2-5; 7 nucleotides align to TRBD1. The CDR3 runs 13 residues. V was clipped by 5 bases and J by 5 bases; unmatched bases: 5. The CDR3 bases are TGTGCCAGCAGTGAGACAGGGATGGAGACCCAGTACTTC. It yields the protein CASSETGMETQYF.

In its sample, this clonotype was seen a few times. The genes are TRBV4-1 and TRBJ2-7, with 10 nucleotides matching TRBD2. Germline V gives CDR1 MGHRA, CDR2 YSYEKL. V lost 1 base to trimming and J lost 0 bases; unmatched junction nucleotides: 21. The CDR3 runs 22 residues. CDR3 residues: CASSQGIIDRKGLARTSYEQYF. The CDR3 region has the DNA TGCGCCAGCAGCCAAGGGATCATCGACAGGAAGGGACTAGCGAGAACCTCCTACGAGCAGTACTTC.

Many counts were recorded for this clonotype. V and J are TRBV6-5 and TRBJ2-3, with 7 bases lining up with TRBD1. CDR3 length: 15 amino acids. After removal of 0 bases from V and 4 bases from J, the junction contained 4 bases not matched to a gene. Germline V gene lookup returns CDR1 MNHEY and CDR2 SVGAGI. As DNA, the CDR3 is TGTGCCAGCAGTTACTCGAACAGGGGCCCAGATACGCAGTATTTT. Protein sequence: CASSYSNRGPDTQYF.

This clonotype was detected a few times. The V call is TRBV5-1, the J call TRBJ2-5; TRBD1 matches 9 bases. V trimming: 4 bases; J trimming: 5 bases; junction bases outside the gene matches: 6. The CDR3 is 14 residues long. From germline, CDR1 is SGHRS and CDR2 YFSETQ. The CDR3 bases are TGCGCCAGCAGCCGGAACAGGGGGCTTGAGACCCAGTACTTC. Residues: CASSRNRGLETQYF.

The genes are TRBV7-2 and TRBJ2-2; 8 bases are a match to TRBD2. The CDR3 extends over 17 amino acids. Germline V CDR1 and CDR2: SGHTA, FQGNSA. The J segment lost 5 bases and the V segment lost 5 bases, leaving 13 bases of the junction unmatched. Here the CDR3 reads CASSPNTPGLVTGELFF. As DNA, the CDR3 is TGTGCCAGCAGCCCCAACACACCGGGACTAGTGACCGGGGAGCTGTTTTTT.

This clonotype came up many times. The chain is built from TRBV6-5 and TRBJ2-5, with 10 bases aligning to TRBD1. With 0 bases clipped from V and 2 bases from J, the junction kept 9 bases outside the gene matches. Germline V gene data show CDR1 as MNHEY and CDR2 as SVGAGI. The CDR3 is 18 amino acids. CDR3 nucleotides: TGTGCCAGCAGTTACTCGATTTTCGGGACAGGGGCTCAAGAGACCCAGTACTTC. This gives the protein CASSYSIFGTGAQETQYF.

This clonotype was seen more than once but under ten times. V is TRBV6-1 and J is TRBJ1-6, with D tentatively TRBD1 (6 bases). V was clipped by 7 bases and J by 7 bases, with 14 bases between them. The CDR3 is made up of 14 amino acids. Per germline, CDR1 MNHNS and CDR2 SASEGT. This CDR3 is CASNDRFANSPLHF. DNA of the CDR3: TGTGCCAGCAACGACAGGTTTGCAAATTCACCCCTCCACTTT.

This sequence joins TRBV2 and TRBJ1-1; D perhaps matches TRBD1 (5 bases). Between the trimmed V and J ends, which lost 1 base and 10 bases, there was a span of 13 bases. The CDR3 is 13 amino acids. CDR1 is SNHLY and CDR2 is FYNNEI in the germline V gene. In DNA, the CDR3 is TGTGCCAGCAGTGAAGAAGTGGTCGGGGGAGCTTTCTTT. Protein sequence: CASSEEVVGGAFF. Full variable domain (rest looked up from reference TRBV2 and TRBJ1-1): EPEVTQTPSHQVTQMGQEVILRCVPISNHLYFYWYRQILGQKVEFLVSFYNNEISEKSEIFDDQFSVERPDGSNFTLKIRSTKLEDSAMYFCASSEEVVGGAFFGQGTRLTVV.

The chain uses TRBV27 and TRBJ2-7, with 11 bases lining up with TRBD1. CDR3 length equals 14 residues. The V segment lost 6 bases and the J segment 3 bases; nucleotides outside the gene matches: 4. Germline V CDR1 and CDR2: MNHEY, SMNVEV (reference sequence). The CDR3 DNA is TGTGCCAGCAGCAGGACAGGGGGCTACTACGAGCAGTACTTC. It is translated as CASSRTGGYYEQYF.

The rearrangement joins TRBV3-1 to TRBJ2-7, with unresolved D. Trimming stripped 7 bases from V and 9 bases from J, with 19 bases between. Germline lookup yields CDR1 LGHDT and CDR2 YNNKEL (reference sequence). This CDR3 spans 13 amino acids. This CDR3 is CASKIRLVDRQYF. The CDR3 bases are TGTGCCAGCAAGATCCGACTGGTTGATCGGCAGTACTTC.

The gene calls are TRBV24-1 and TRBJ2-1; a possible D gene is TRBD2 (8 bases). CDR1 and CDR2 (germline): KGHDR, SFDVKD. The CDR3 is made up of 15 amino acids. V was shortened by 7 bases and J by 4 bases, with 16 bases between the two germline ends. The CDR3 here is CATSQQGTRYNEQFF. Here the CDR3 DNA reads TGTGCCACCAGCCAACAGGGGACTAGATACAATGAGCAGTTCTTC.

The chain uses TRBV5-1 and TRBJ2-3, with D maybe TRBD1 (6 bases). Germline CDR1 SGHRS, CDR2 YFSETQ. The germline V and J ends were trimmed by 0 bases and 0 bases, with 11 bases remaining between them. The CDR3 contains 16 residues. In DNA form, the CDR3 reads TGCGCCAGCAGCTTGGAACAGGGCCCAAGCACAGATACGCAGTATTTT. Amino acids: CASSLEQGPSTDTQYF.

This clonotype was seen a few times. The chain recombines TRBV27 with TRBJ2-4; 10 bases are a match to TRBD2. Germline CDR1 and CDR2: MNHEY and SMNVEV (reference sequence). V lost 4 bases to trimming and J lost 0 bases; unmatched junction nucleotides: 3. There are 16 residues in the CDR3. The CDR3 region has the DNA TGTGCCAGCAGTTCCTTAGCGGGGGGAGCCAAAAACATTCAGTACTTC. Its translation is CASSSLAGGAKNIQYF.

This clonotype was found many times. This chain links TRBV20-1 with TRBJ2-1, with 7 bases that match TRBD2. This CDR3 has 15 amino acids. With V trimmed by 2 bases and J by 4 bases, 8 bases remained unmatched. Germline V gene sequence: CDR1 DFQATT, CDR2 SNEGSKA (reference sequence). CDR3 in amino acids: CSARPAGRIYNEQFF. The CDR3 DNA sequence: TGCAGTGCTAGACCAGCGGGGAGAATTTACAATGAGCAGTTCTTC.

On this clonotype itself: The junction and the germline gene differ at one end; a read error may be behind it. The chain has TRBV2 and TRBJ2-5; 7 bases map to TRBD2. This CDR3 is built from 14 residues. Germline V CDR1 and CDR2: SNHLY, FYNNEI. The CDR3 is CAGRAGSIQETQYF. CDR3 in DNA: TGTGCCGGCAGAGCGGGATCCATCCAAGAGACCCAGTACTTC.

This clonotype came up once. The chain uses TRBV4-1 and TRBJ1-1, with 9 positions matching TRBD1. V gave up 3 bases and J gave up 4 bases; unmatched junction bases: 3. Germline CDR1 is MGHRA and CDR2 is YSYEKL. CDR3 length equals 14 residues. CDR3: CASSHRTGVTEAFF. DNA of the CDR3: TGCGCCAGCAGCCACCGGACAGGGGTCACTGAAGCTTTCTTT.

This clonotype was seen a handful of times. This sequence joins TRBV25-1 and TRBJ2-1; D remains ambiguous. Looked up from germline, CDR1 is MGHDK and CDR2 is SYGVNS. V was shortened by 0 bases and J by 7 bases, with 7 bases between the two germline ends. The CDR3 consists of 13 residues. The CDR3 reads CASSEYGLNEQFF. The CDR3, as DNA: TGTGCCAGCAGTGAATACGGGTTAAATGAGCAGTTCTTC.

At least ten counts were recorded for this clonotype. The rearrangement uses TRBV11-2 and TRBJ1-4; the D gene is possibly TRBD1 (6 bases). CDR3 length: 15 residues. Germline lookup yields CDR1 SGHAT and CDR2 FQNNGV. Trimming removed 5 bases from V and 4 bases from J, with 14 bases in between. The CDR3 DNA reads as TGTGCCAGCAGCAAGACCGGACAGTTTAATGAAAAACTGTTTTTT. The encoded protein is CASSKTGQFNEKLFF.

This clonotype has a handful of counts. The chain joins TRBV5-1 to TRBJ2-6; the D call may be TRBD1 or TRBD2 (6 bases each). Germline V lookup: CDR1 SGHRS, CDR2 YFSETQ. The CDR3 length is 16 residues. V was clipped by 1 base and J by 2 bases, with 10 bases between them. Here the CDR3 reads CASSLPGGAGANVLTF. The CDR3 DNA sequence: TGCGCCAGCAGCTTGCCCGGGGGCGCTGGGGCCAACGTCCTGACTTTC.

J is TRBJ2-5 and V is TRBV3-1, with a weak D call TRBD1 (6 bases). CDR1 is LGHDT, CDR2 YNNKEL, per germline (reference sequence). The CDR3 sequence is 12 residues long. V lost 1 base and J 13 bases, leaving 13 bases between the germline ends. The CDR3 sequence: CASSQGKGVSYF. In DNA, the CDR3 is TGTGCCAGCAGCCAAGGGAAGGGGGTATCGTACTTC.